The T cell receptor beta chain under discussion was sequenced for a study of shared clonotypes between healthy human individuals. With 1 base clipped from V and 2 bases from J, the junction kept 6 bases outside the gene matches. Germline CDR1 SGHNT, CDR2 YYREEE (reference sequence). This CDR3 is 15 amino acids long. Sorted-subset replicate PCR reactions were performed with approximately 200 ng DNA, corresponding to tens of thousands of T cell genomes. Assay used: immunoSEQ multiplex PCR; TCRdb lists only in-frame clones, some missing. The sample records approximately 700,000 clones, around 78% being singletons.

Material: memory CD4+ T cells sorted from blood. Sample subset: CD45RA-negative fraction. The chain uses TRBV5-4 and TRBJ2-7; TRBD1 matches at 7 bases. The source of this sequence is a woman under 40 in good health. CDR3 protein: CASSLQQDRTYEQYF. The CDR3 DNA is TGTGCCAGCAGCTTGCAACAGGACAGGACCTACGAGCAGTACTTC. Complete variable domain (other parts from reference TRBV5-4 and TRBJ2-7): ETGVTQSPTHLIKTRGQQVTLRCSSQSGHNTVSWYQQALGQGPQFIFQYYREEENGRGNFPPRFSGLQFPNYSSELNVNALELDDSALYLCASSLQQDRTYEQYFGPGTRLTVT.